These T cell receptor beta chains were read from a single sample in a study of blood T cells in healthy people across ages. TCRdb re-called the 5' RACE reads with MiXCR, one entry per CDR3 protein. The data contain about 1.4 million distinct CDR3 sequences, approximately 59% of them singletons. The material sequenced was blood. The receptors here all came from a young man in good health. Both conserved end residues are part of each CDR3. Fields, in order: clone size, J gene, V gene, D gene, CDR3 protein, CDR3 DNA. A D gene is named only where the DNA matches it firmly. Size is stated for part of the rows, as once, few or many counts, or as a class when the clone is expanded.

. TRBJ1-2 TRBV10-3 . CAISESMRDYGYTF TGTGCCATCAGTGAGTCGATGAGGGACTATGGCTACACCTTC
. TRBJ2-2 TRBV27 . CASGGRKATGELFF TGTGCCAGCGGGGGACGAAAAGCCACCGGGGAGCTGTTTTTT
. TRBJ1-1 TRBV4-2 . CASSQDLADRIEAFF TGTGCCAGCAGCCAAGATCTTGCGGACAGAATAGAAGCTTTCTTT
. TRBJ1-1 TRBV7-9 TRBD1 CASSPTGGQGTEAFF TGTGCCAGCAGTCCGACAGGGGGCCAAGGGACTGAAGCTTTCTTT
few TRBJ2-5 TRBV15 . CAASGTFQETQYF TGTGCCGCCTCCGGGACATTTCAAGAGACCCAGTACTTC
few TRBJ2-7 TRBV27 . CASRLTSSYEQYF TGTGCCAGCAGATTAACTAGCTCCTACGAGCAGTACTTC
. TRBJ2-7 TRBV7-9 TRBD1 CASSHAPGQGVPYEQYF TGTGCCAGCAGTCATGCCCCGGGACAGGGGGTACCCTACGAGCAGTACTTC
. TRBJ2-6 TRBV25-1 . CASGPQARANVLTF TGTGCCAGCGGCCCCCAGGCCCGGGCCAACGTCCTGACTTTC
. TRBJ2-2 TRBV29-1 . CSVEWQNTGELFF TGCAGCGTTGAGTGGCAGAACACCGGGGAGCTGTTTTTT
. TRBJ2-3 TRBV4-1 . CASSQVITSTDTQYF TGCGCCAGCAGCCAAGTTATTACTAGCACAGATACGCAGTATTTT
many TRBJ2-3 TRBV6-2/TRBV6-3 TRBD2 CASSYSTSGGSTQYF TGTGCCAGCAGTTACTCGACTAGCGGGGGGAGCACGCAGTATTTT
. TRBJ2-7 TRBV5-6 TRBD1 CASSPQGAYYEQYF TGTGCCAGCAGCCCTCAGGGGGCTTACTACGAGCAGTACTTC
. TRBJ2-3 TRBV7-9 TRBD2 CASSDRTSGKGTDTQYF TGTGCCAGCAGCGACCGGACTAGCGGGAAAGGAACAGATACGCAGTATTTT
. TRBJ2-1 TRBV30 TRBD2 CAWSVLAMNSYNEQFF TGTGCCTGGAGTGTACTAGCGATGAACTCCTACAATGAGCAGTTCTTC
. TRBJ1-1 TRBV9 . CASSVGGGASGTEAFF TGTGCCAGCAGCGTCGGGGGAGGGGCTAGCGGCACTGAAGCTTTCTTT
few TRBJ2-3 TRBV29-1 . CSVEVSGVADTQYF TGCAGCGTTGAAGTCTCCGGGGTCGCAGATACGCAGTATTTT
few TRBJ1-2 TRBV6-5 . CASHSGVLSYGYTF TGTGCCAGTCACTCAGGGGTATTATCCTATGGCTACACCTTC
once TRBJ2-2 TRBV2 . CASKVQYTGELFF TGTGCCAGCAAAGTACAGTACACCGGGGAGCTGTTTTTT
once TRBJ1-4 TRBV11-2 . CASRAGPRNEKLFF TGTGCCAGCAGGGCCGGGCCACGAAATGAAAAACTGTTTTTT
. TRBJ1-1 TRBV20-1 TRBD1 CSAARDRGIAEAFF TGCAGTGCAGCGCGGGACAGGGGGATCGCTGAAGCTTTCTTT
. TRBJ2-5 TRBV5-1 . CANSRGRVQETQYF TGCGCCAACAGCCGCGGCCGGGTCCAAGAGACCCAGTACTTC
. TRBJ2-5 TRBV12-3/TRBV12-4 TRBD1 CAGSITNRGQETQYF TGTGCCGGCAGTATAACCAACAGGGGCCAAGAGACCCAGTACTTC
. TRBJ2-1 TRBV5-1 TRBD2 CASSPACALAGGETQFF TGCGCCAGCAGCCCAGCCTGTGCACTAGCGGGGGGAGAGACCCAGTTCTTC
. TRBJ1-1 TRBV6-5 . CASSLTGFEGVSAFF TGTGCCAGCAGTTTGACAGGTTTTGAGGGAGTATCAGCTTTCTTT
few TRBJ2-5 TRBV7-6 . CASSQGPYQETQYF TGTGCCAGCAGCCAAGGCCCGTACCAAGAGACCCAGTACTTC
. TRBJ1-5 TRBV12-3/TRBV12-4 . CATGRISNQPQHF TGTGCCACTGGACGGATTAGCAATCAGCCCCAGCATTTT
few TRBJ2-7 TRBV27 . CASSHGSSSYEQYF TGTGCCAGTTCTCACGGGAGCAGCTCCTACGAGCAGTACTTC
few TRBJ2-1 TRBV28 . CASSPPHNEQFF TGCGCCAGCAGCCCCCCTCACAATGAGCAGTTCTTC
. TRBJ2-1 TRBV6-1 TRBD2 CASSPGTSRSSYNEQFF TGTGCCAGCAGTCCCGGGACTAGCCGTAGCTCCTACAATGAGCAGTTCTTC
once TRBJ1-2 TRBV19 . CASGGRGWGYTF TGTGCCAGTGGAGGACGCGGCTGGGGCTACACCTTC
. TRBJ2-7 TRBV15 . CATKSASNSYEQYF TGTGCCACTAAGTCCGCATCCAACTCCTACGAGCAGTACTTC
. TRBJ2-5 TRBV20-1 TRBD2 CSAREAGGLEETQYF TGCAGTGCTAGAGAGGCGGGAGGGCTGGAGGAGACCCAGTACTTC
. TRBJ2-4 TRBV20-1 . CSVPDINGAKNIQYF TGCAGTGTCCCGGACATCAACGGGGCCAAAAACATTCAGTACTTC
. TRBJ2-7 TRBV20-1 . CSASLRRTYEQYF TGCAGTGCTAGTCTGCGGCGTACCTACGAGCAGTACTTC
few TRBJ1-2 TRBV7-9 . CASSHYGYTF TGTGCCAGCAGCCACTATGGCTACACCTTC
. TRBJ2-5 TRBV7-6 . CASSLKQEYEQYF TGTGCCAGCAGCTTAAAACAGGAATATGAGCAGTACTTC
. TRBJ1-1 TRBV29-1 . CSVEDPGGTEAFF TGCAGCGTTGAAGATCCGGGGGGGACTGAAGCTTTCTTT
. TRBJ2-3 TRBV5-1 . CASSTGQKDTDTQYF TGCGCCAGCAGCACCGGACAGAAAGATACAGATACGCAGTATTTT
. TRBJ2-5 TRBV12-3/TRBV12-4 . CASSIPGGFKTQYF TGTGCCAGCTCTATACCCGGTGGGTTTAAGACCCAGTACTTC
few TRBJ2-3 TRBV7-6 TRBD2 CASSSRTSGDTDTQYF TGTGCCAGCAGCTCGCGGACTAGCGGGGACACAGATACGCAGTATTTT
. TRBJ2-3 TRBV29-1 TRBD2 CSVDGLSGSAPSTDTQYF TGCAGCGTTGACGGTTTGAGCGGGAGTGCTCCTAGCACAGATACGCAGTATTTT
. TRBJ2-2 TRBV5-3 . CALVPGGQTYRKGGSGELFF TGTGCCCTCGTTCCCGGGGGCCAGACATACCGAAAGGGGGGCTCCGGGGAGCTGTTTTTT
. TRBJ1-2 TRBV6-1 . CASSEGPRYGYTF TGTGCCAGCAGTGAAGGCCCTCGCTATGGCTACACCTTC
. TRBJ2-5 TRBV11-2 TRBD1 CASRLPADRGVKSTQYF TGTGCCAGCAGACTACCTGCCGACAGGGGGGTCAAGTCGACCCAGTACTTC
. TRBJ1-2 TRBV20-1 . CSKRAEYGYTF TGCAGTAAACGGGCGGAGTATGGCTACACCTTC
. TRBJ1-1 TRBV2 . CASYRGKNTEAFF TGTGCCAGTTATCGGGGGAAGAACACTGAAGCTTTCTTT
. TRBJ2-1 TRBV7-2 . CASSLERSRNEQFF TGTGCCAGCAGCTTAGAACGGAGTCGCAATGAGCAGTTCTTC